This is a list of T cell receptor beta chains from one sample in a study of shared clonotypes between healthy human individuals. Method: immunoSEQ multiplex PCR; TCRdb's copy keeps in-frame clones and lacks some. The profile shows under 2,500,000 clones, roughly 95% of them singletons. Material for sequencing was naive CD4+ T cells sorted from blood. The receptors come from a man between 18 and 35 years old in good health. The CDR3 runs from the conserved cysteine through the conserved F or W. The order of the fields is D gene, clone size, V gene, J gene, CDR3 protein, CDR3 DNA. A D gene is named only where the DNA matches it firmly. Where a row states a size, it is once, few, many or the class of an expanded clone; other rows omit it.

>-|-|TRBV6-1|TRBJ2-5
CASSIEGEETQYF
TGTGCCAGCAGTATAGAAGGGGAAGAGACCCAGTACTTC
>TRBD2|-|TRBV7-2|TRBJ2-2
CASATASGSNTGELFF
TGTGCCAGCGCAACCGCTAGCGGGAGTAACACCGGGGAGCTGTTTTTT
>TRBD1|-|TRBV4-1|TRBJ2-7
CASSQVGRDRNYEQYF
TGCGCCAGCAGCCAAGTCGGCCGGGACAGGAACTACGAGCAGTACTTC
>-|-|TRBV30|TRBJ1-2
CAWIGDTPYGYTF
TGTGCCTGGATTGGGGACACTCCATATGGCTACACCTTC
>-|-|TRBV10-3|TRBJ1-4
CASSLNGAGEKLFF
TGTGCCAGCAGTCTAAATGGGGCTGGAGAAAAACTGTTTTTT
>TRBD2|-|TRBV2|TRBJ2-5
CASSGRLAGVETQYF
TGTGCCAGCAGTGGTCGGCTAGCGGGAGTAGAGACCCAGTACTTC
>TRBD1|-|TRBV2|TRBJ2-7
CASSLRIPGQGTDEQYF
TGTGCCAGCAGCCTGCGCATTCCGGGACAGGGTACCGACGAGCAGTACTTC
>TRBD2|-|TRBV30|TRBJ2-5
CAWSVRRAGGGTQYF
TGTGCCTGGAGTGTACGTCGAGCGGGAGGCGGGACCCAGTACTTC
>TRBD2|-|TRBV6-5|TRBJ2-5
CASSGAGAGEETQYF
TGTGCCAGCAGCGGAGCGGGGGCCGGAGAAGAGACCCAGTACTTC
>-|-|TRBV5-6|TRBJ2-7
CASSLQGFEQYF
TGTGCCAGCAGCTTGCAGGGTTTCGAGCAGTACTTC
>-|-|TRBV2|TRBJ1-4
CASSQDRVSTNEKLFF
TGTGCCAGCAGTCAAGACAGAGTTTCAACTAATGAAAAACTGTTTTTT
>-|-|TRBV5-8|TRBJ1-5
CASPAWWSGNQPQHF
TGTGCCAGCCCAGCTTGGTGGTCTGGGAACCAGCCCCAGCATTTT
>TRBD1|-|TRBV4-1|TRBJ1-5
CASSPHLTGDNQPQHF
TGCGCCAGCAGCCCCCACCTGACAGGGGACAATCAGCCCCAGCATTTT
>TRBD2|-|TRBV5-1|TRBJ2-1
CASSLLVAGVSGEQFF
TGCGCCAGCAGCTTGTTGGTAGCGGGAGTTTCAGGGGAGCAGTTCTTC
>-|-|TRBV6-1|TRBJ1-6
CASSAGTDSSPLHF
TGTGCCAGCAGTGCAGGGACCGACTCTTCACCCCTCCACTTT
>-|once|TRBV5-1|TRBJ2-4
CASSLESAWGDIQYF
TGCGCCAGCAGCTTGGAATCCGCCTGGGGGGACATTCAGTACTTC
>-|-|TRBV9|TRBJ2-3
CASSFGTRTVTDTQYF
TGTGCCAGCAGCTTTGGGACTCGAACGGTCACAGATACGCAGTATTTT
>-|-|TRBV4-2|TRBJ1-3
CASSREAGFGNTIYF
TGTGCCAGCAGCCGAGAGGCCGGGTTCGGAAACACCATATATTTT
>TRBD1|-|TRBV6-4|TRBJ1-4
CASSRDRGTEKLFF
TGTGCCAGCAGCAGGGACAGGGGGACCGAAAAACTGTTTTTT
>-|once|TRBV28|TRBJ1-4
CASSLGAGGEKLFF
TGTGCCAGCAGTTTAGGTGCGGGTGGTGAAAAACTGTTTTTT
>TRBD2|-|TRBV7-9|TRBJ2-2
CASSSPREGRTGELFF
TGTGCCAGCAGCTCACCGCGGGAGGGTCGGACCGGGGAGCTGTTTTTT
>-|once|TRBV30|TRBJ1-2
CAWRGLAGYGYTF
TGTGCCTGGAGGGGCCTAGCAGGCTATGGCTACACCTTC
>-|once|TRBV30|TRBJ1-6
CAWSPGRSDSPLHF
TGTGCCTGGAGCCCGGGCCGGTCGGATTCACCCCTCCACTTT